This entry describes one TCR beta chain. Its specificity is unknown. The table came from immunoSEQ multiplex PCR; TCRdb's copy has only in-frame clones and leaves some out. The table has approximately 180,000 clones, 86% seen once; the top ten hold about 1.6%. This entry belongs to a study of cytomegalovirus exposure and HLA in healthy donors. Study observations and caveats: In vitro checks showed that a few CMV-associated chains really do target CMV antigens.

Looked up from germline, CDR1 is SGHNT and CDR2 is YYREEE (reference sequence). The V end lost 3 bases, the J end lost 5 bases, and 17 bases lay between the germline ends. The CDR3 length is 15 residues. Sequencing was performed on PBMCs. This clonotype was sampled from a woman younger than 35 in good health and CMV-seronegative. V gene TRBV5-4 combines with J gene TRBJ1-1, with D possibly being TRBD1 (6 bases). For the CDR3, the DNA is TGTGCCAGCAGCTGGCAACAGGGCCCGGGGACTGAAGCTTTCTTT. This gives the protein CASSWQQGPGTEAFF.